This T cell receptor beta chain was retrieved from a study of blood T cell repertoires in COVID-19. Those who participated ranged in age from about 18 to 89 years and resided in about two dozen US areas. The CDR3 runs 17 residues. Germline values: CDR1 LNHDA, CDR2 SQIVND (reference sequence). V gave up 4 bases and J gave up 0 bases; unmatched junction bases: 5. Authors' processing steps: Amplification from reference gene primers served as the basis for estimated nucleated cell counts. Measured with immunoSEQ multiplex PCR; TCRdb has only the in-frame clones, and not every one. V and J calls and clone size are as listed in that table; D and trimming were resolved from the DNA. Of hundreds of thousands of clones in the sample, approximately 91% were seen once.

This TCR derives from a man between 60 and 70 years old who had recovered from COVID-19. This chain uses TRBV19 with TRBJ2-3, with 12 nucleotides matching TRBD2. Sequences were obtained from PBMCs or T cells enriched from blood (not recorded which). The CDR3 region is CASSTGLAGPSTDTQYF. The CDR3 DNA is TGTGCCAGTAGTACCGGACTAGCGGGACCTAGCACAGATACGCAGTATTTT.